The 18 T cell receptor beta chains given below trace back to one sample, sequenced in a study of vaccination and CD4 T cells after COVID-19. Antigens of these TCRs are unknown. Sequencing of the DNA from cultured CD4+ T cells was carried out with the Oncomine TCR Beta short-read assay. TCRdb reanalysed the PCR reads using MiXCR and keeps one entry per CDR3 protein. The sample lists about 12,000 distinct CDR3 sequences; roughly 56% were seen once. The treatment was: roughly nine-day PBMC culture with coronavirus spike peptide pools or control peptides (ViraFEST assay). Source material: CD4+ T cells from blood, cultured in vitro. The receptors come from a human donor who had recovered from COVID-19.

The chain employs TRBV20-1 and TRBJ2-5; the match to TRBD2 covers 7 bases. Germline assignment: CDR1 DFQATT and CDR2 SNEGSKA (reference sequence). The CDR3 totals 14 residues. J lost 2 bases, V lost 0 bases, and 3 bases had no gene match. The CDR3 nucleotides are TGCAGTGCTAGAGATCGGACTAGTCAAGAGACCCAGTACTTC. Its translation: CSARDRTSQETQYF.

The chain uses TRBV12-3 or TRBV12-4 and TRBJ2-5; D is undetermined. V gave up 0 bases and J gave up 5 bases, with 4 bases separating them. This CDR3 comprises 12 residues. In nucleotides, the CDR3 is TGTGCCAGCAGTTTAGCGCCGGAGACCCAGTACTTC. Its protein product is CASSLAPETQYF.

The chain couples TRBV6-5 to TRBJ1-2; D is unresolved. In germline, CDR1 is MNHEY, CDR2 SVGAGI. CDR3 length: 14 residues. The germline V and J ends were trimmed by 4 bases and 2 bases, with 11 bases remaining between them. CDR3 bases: TGTGCCAGCAGTTCCCTATCCCGAAACTATGGCTACACCTTC. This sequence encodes CASSSLSRNYGYTF.

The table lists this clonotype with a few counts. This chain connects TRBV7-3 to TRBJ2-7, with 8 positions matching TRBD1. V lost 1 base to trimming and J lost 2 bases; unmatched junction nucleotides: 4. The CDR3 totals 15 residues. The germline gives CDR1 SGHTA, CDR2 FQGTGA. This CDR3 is CASSLSGTGPYEQYF. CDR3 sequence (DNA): TGTGCCAGCAGCTTAAGTGGGACAGGTCCCTACGAGCAGTACTTC.

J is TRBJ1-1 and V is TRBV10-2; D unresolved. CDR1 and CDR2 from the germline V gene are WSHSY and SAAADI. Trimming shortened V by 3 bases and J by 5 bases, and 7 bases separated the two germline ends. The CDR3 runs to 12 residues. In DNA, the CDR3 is TGCGCCAGCAGTGAAACGAAGACTGAAGCTTTCTTT. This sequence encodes CASSETKTEAFF.

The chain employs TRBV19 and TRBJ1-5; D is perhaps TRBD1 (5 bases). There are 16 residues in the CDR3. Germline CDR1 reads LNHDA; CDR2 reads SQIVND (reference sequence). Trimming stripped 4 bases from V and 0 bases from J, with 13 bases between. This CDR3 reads CASSTRQLSSNQPQHF. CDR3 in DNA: TGTGCCAGTAGTACCAGACAGCTTAGTAGCAATCAGCCCCAGCATTTT. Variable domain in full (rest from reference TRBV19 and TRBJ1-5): DGGITQSPKYLFRKEGQNVTLSCEQNLNHDAMYWYRQDPGQGLRLIYYSQIVNDFQKGDIAEGYSVSREKKESFPLTVTSAQKNPTAFYLCASSTRQLSSNQPQHFGDGTRLSIL.

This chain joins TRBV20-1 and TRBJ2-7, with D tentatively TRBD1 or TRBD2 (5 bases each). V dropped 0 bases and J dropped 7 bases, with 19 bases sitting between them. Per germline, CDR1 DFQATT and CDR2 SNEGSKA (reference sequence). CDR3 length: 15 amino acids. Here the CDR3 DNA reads TGCAGTGCTAGAGATATTAGCCAGGGTCGAGGGGAGCAGTACTTC. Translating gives CSARDISQGRGEQYF.

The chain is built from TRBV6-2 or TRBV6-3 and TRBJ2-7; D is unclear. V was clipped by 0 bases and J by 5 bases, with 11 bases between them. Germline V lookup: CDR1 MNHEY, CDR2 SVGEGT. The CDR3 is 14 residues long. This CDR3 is CASSYSESAHEQYF. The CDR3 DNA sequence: TGTGCCAGCAGTTACTCGGAATCGGCCCACGAGCAGTACTTC.

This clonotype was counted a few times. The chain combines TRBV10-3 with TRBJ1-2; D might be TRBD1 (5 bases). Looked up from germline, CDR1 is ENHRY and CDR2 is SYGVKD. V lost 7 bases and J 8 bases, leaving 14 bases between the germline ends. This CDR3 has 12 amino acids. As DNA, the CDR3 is TGTGCCATCACCGGGGGTCCCTGGGGCTACACCTTC. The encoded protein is CAITGGPWGYTF.

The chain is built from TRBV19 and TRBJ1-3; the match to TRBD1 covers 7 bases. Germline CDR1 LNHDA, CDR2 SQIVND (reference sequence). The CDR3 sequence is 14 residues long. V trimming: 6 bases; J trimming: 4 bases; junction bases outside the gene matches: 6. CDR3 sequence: CASRLQGSGNTIYF. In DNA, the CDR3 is TGTGCCAGTAGACTACAGGGGTCGGGAAACACCATATATTTT.

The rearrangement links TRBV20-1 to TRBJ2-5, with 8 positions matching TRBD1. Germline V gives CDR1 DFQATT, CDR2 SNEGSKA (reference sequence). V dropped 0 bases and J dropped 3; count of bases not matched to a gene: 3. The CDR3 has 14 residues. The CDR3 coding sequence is TGCAGTGCTAGAGATTTGACAGGGGAAGAGACCCAGTACTTC. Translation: CSARDLTGEETQYF.

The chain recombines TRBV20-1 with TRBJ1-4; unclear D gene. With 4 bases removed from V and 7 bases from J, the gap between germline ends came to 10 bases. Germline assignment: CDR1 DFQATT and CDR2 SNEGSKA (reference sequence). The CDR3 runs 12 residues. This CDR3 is CSATWEREKLFF. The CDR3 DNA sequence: TGCAGTGCTACCTGGGAGCGTGAAAAACTGTTTTTT.

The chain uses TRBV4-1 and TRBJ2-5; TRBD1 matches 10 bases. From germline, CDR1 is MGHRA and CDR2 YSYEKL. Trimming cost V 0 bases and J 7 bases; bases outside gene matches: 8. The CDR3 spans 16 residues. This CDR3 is CASSQDRGTGVVTQYF. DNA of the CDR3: TGCGCCAGCAGCCAAGATCGGGGGACAGGGGTTGTGACCCAGTACTTC.

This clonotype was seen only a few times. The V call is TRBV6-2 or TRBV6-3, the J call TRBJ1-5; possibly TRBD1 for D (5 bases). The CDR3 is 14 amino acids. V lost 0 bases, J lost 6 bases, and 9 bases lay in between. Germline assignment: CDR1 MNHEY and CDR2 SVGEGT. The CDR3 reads CASSYSGGTQPQHF. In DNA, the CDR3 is TGTGCCAGCAGTTACTCGGGAGGGACTCAGCCCCAGCATTTT.

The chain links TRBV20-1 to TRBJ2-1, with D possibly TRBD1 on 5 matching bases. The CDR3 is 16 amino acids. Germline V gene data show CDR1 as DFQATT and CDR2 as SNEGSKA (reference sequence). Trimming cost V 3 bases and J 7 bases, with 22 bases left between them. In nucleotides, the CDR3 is TGCAGTGCTAGGAGGCGCAGGGCCAAAGATTATAATGAGCAGTTCTTC. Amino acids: CSARRRRAKDYNEQFF.

CDR3 sequence: CSALDRGNYGYTF. For the CDR3, the DNA is TGCAGCGCGCTTGACAGGGGGAATTATGGCTACACCTTC. The chain has TRBV29-1 and TRBJ1-2; 9 nucleotides agree with TRBD1. The CDR3 totals 13 residues. V was pared by 7 bases and J by 5 bases, with 8 bases of the junction left unmatched. Germline-derived CDR1 and CDR2 are SQVTM and ANQGSEA.

CDR3 bases: TGTGCCACCAGGGGGGGAGTAGGAGGAGATGGAAACACCATATATTTT. Protein sequence: CATRGGVGGDGNTIYF. The V call is TRBV15, the J call TRBJ1-3; TRBD1 is a possible D gene (5 bases). V dropped 6 bases and J dropped 3 bases, with 18 bases sitting between them. Germline-derived CDR1 and CDR2 are LNHNV and YYDKDF (reference sequence). The CDR3 spans 16 residues. The full variable domain, completed using reference TRBV15 and TRBJ1-3, is DAMVIQNPRYQVTQFGKPVTLSCSQTLNHNVMYWYQQKSSQAPKLLFHYYDKDFNNEADTPDNFQSRRPNTSFCFLDIRSPGLGDTAMYLCATRGGVGGDGNTIYFGEGSWLTVV.

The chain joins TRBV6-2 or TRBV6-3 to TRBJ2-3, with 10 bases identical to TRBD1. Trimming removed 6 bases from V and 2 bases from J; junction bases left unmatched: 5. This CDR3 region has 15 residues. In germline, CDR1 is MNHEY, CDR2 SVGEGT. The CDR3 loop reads CASRRGTGVTDTQYF. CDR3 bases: TGTGCCAGCAGAAGAGGGACAGGGGTCACAGATACGCAGTATTTT.